The next 18 T cell receptor beta chains were all read from a single sample in a study of CD8 T cell repertoires and HIV-1 epitope variants. These TCRs are of unknown antigen specificity. The repertoire was sequenced with immunoSEQ multiplex PCR; TCRdb's copy has only in-frame clones and lacks some. The sample contains fewer than 6,500 clones, 55% to 70% of which appear only once. Source material: cultured CD8+ T cells derived from PBMCs. The receptors derive from a male donor with HIV.

The V call is TRBV30, the J call TRBJ2-2; maybe TRBD1 (6 bases). V was pared by 2 bases and J by 7 bases, with 14 bases between. The CDR3 runs to 14 residues. Per the germline V gene, CDR1 is GTSNPN and CDR2 is SVGIG (reference sequence). The CDR3, as DNA: TGTGCCTGGAGTCTTGTTACAGGGAACGGGGAGCTGTTTTTT. This sequence encodes CAWSLVTGNGELFF.

This chain connects TRBV29-1 to TRBJ2-7; D ambiguous. Germline V gene sequence: CDR1 SQVTM, CDR2 ANQGSEA. The CDR3 runs to 14 residues. Between the trimmed V and J ends, which lost 1 base and 2 bases, there was a span of 12 bases. CDR3 coding DNA: TGCAGCGTTGAAGTCCCAGGCCAGACCTACGAGCAGTACTTC. Residues: CSVEVPGQTYEQYF.

This clone turned up a few times. The chain uses TRBV4-2 and TRBJ2-7, with 11 bases aligning to TRBD1. Germline assignment: CDR1 LGHNA and CDR2 YNFKEQ. This CDR3 contains 16 residues. The J segment lost 5 bases and the V segment lost 0 bases, leaving 6 bases of the junction unmatched. The CDR3 region is CASSQDGDRGINEQYF. The CDR3 bases are TGTGCCAGCAGCCAAGACGGGGACAGGGGGATCAACGAGCAGTACTTC.

V is TRBV2 and J is TRBJ2-2; maybe TRBD1 (5 bases). This CDR3 contains 16 residues. The V gene lost 2 bases and the J gene lost 1 base, with 11 bases spanning the gap. Germline CDR1 SNHLY, CDR2 FYNNEI. The CDR3 loop is CASSERETENTGELFF. DNA for the CDR3: TGTGCCAGCAGTGAAAGAGAGACAGAGAACACCGGGGAGCTGTTTTTT.

The CDR3, as DNA: TGTGCCAGCAGCTTGACAGGCACAGATACGCAGTATTTT. Translation: CASSLTGTDTQYF. This chain uses TRBV5-6 with TRBJ2-3; no definite D call. Germline CDR1 SGHDT, CDR2 YYEEEE. V was shortened by 1 base and J by 1 base, with 4 bases between the two germline ends. CDR3 size: 13 residues.

Only a few counts were recorded for this clone. The chain is built from TRBV19 and TRBJ1-6; 7 nucleotides line up with TRBD1. Germline CDR1 is LNHDA and CDR2 is SQIVND (reference sequence). The CDR3 totals 14 residues. Trimming removed 5 bases from V and 5 bases from J; junction bases left unmatched: 3. The CDR3 nucleotides read TGTGCCAGTAGTGGGACAGCAGATAATTCACCCCTCCACTTT. Translated: CASSGTADNSPLHF.

The chain links TRBV19 to TRBJ2-7, with TRBD1 matching 8 bases. The CDR3 is 15 amino acids. Germline V gives CDR1 LNHDA, CDR2 SQIVND (reference sequence). Unmatched junction bases numbered 9, after V lost 1 base and J lost 7 bases. The CDR3 is CASSIGGQGAREQYF. The CDR3, as DNA: TGTGCCAGTAGTATAGGAGGGCAGGGGGCACGGGAGCAGTACTTC.

The V call is TRBV5-4, the J call TRBJ2-1; 7 bases are shared with TRBD1. Germline CDR1 SGHNT, CDR2 YYREEE (reference sequence). The V and J ends lost 0 bases and 4 bases, in that order; junction bases with no gene match: 1. The CDR3 totals 14 residues. Here the CDR3 DNA reads TGTGCCAGCAGCTTGGGGGACAGTTACAATGAGCAGTTCTTC. Its protein is CASSLGDSYNEQFF.

The chain couples TRBV29-1 to TRBJ1-1; TRBD1 is a possible D gene (5 bases). Trimming cost V 4 bases and J 2 bases, with 14 bases left between them. Germline CDR1 is SQVTM and CDR2 is ANQGSEA. The CDR3 sequence is 14 residues long. CDR3 amino acids: CSVASWGFNTEAFF. The DNA for the CDR3 is TGCAGCGTTGCTTCTTGGGGGTTCAACACTGAAGCTTTCTTT.

In the case of this clone: Within the sample, other DNA sequences also encode this same CDR3. The chain carries TRBV7-6 and TRBJ2-7; no clear D. The CDR3 length is 15 residues. Trimming cost V 5 bases and J 2 bases, with 16 bases left between them. CDR1 and CDR2 from the germline V gene are SGHVS and FNYEAQ. CDR3 DNA sequence: TGTGCCAGCAGCCCTGGGCTTAGGGATACCTACGAGCAGTACTTC. This encodes CASSPGLRDTYEQYF.

The gene calls are TRBV2 and TRBJ2-7, with 8 nucleotides matching TRBD1. There are 14 residues in the CDR3. Looked up from germline, CDR1 is SNHLY and CDR2 is FYNNEI. J was trimmed by 2 bases and V by 1 base; bases with no gene match: 1. The CDR3, as DNA: TGTGCCAGCAGTGAAGGGACAGGGACCTACGAGCAGTACTTC. Protein product: CASSEGTGTYEQYF.

The chain employs TRBV15 and TRBJ2-5; no clear D gene. Trimming took 5 bases from V and 4 from J, leaving 5 bases between them. In germline, CDR1 is LNHNV, CDR2 YYDKDF (reference sequence). The CDR3 runs to 11 residues. The CDR3 is CATSLGETQYF. As DNA, the CDR3 is TGTGCCACCAGCCTGGGAGAGACCCAGTACTTC.

The table lists this clone with a few counts. The V call is TRBV4-3, the J call TRBJ2-3; D gene uncertain. V was clipped by 0 bases and J by 2 bases, with 0 bases between them. This CDR3 contains 12 residues. Germline V gene sequence: CDR1 LGHNA, CDR2 YSLEER. CDR3 sequence: CASSQDTDTQYF. CDR3 DNA: TGCGCCAGCAGCCAAGACACAGATACGCAGTATTTT.

The V and J genes are TRBV7-9 and TRBJ2-5; 8 bases are shared with TRBD1. Germline V lookup: CDR1 SEHNR, CDR2 FQNEAQ (reference sequence). The CDR3 is 16 residues long. The V segment lost 5 bases and the J segment 10 bases; nucleotides outside the gene matches: 18. DNA for the CDR3: TGTGCCAGCAGCCCAGCGGACAGGGTGTCCGTTCGGCACCAGTACTTC. This encodes CASSPADRVSVRHQYF.

This sequence joins TRBV6-5 and TRBJ2-1; D remains ambiguous. The germline V and J ends were trimmed by 0 bases and 4 bases, with 13 bases remaining between them. The CDR3 is 16 amino acids. Germline V CDR1 and CDR2: MNHEY, SVGAGI. The CDR3: CASSYSLDAPYNEQFF. DNA for the CDR3: TGTGCCAGCAGTTACTCGTTAGATGCCCCGTACAATGAGCAGTTCTTC.

This clone was seen a handful of times. Mismatch with germline at one junction end may stem from a read error. The V and J genes are TRBV11-2 and TRBJ1-2, with 8 bases that match TRBD1. The CDR3 covers 11 residues. The germline V gene has CDR1 SGHAT and CDR2 FQNNGV. CDR3 nucleotide sequence: TGTGCCTCGAGGGACAGGACATTGGCGGTCTTC. Amino acids: CASRDRTLAVF.

The V gene is TRBV19, the J gene TRBJ1-1; 7 bases line up with TRBD1. The junction had 4 bases not matched to a gene; V was cut back by 3 bases and J by 3 bases. Germline V gene lookup returns CDR1 LNHDA and CDR2 SQIVND (reference sequence). The CDR3 is 14 amino acids. CDR3 in amino acids: CASSIGRGDTEAFF. The DNA of the CDR3 is TGTGCCAGTAGTATCGGCAGGGGGGACACTGAAGCTTTCTTT.

V and J are TRBV19 and TRBJ1-1, with D unresolved. V was trimmed by 4 bases and J by 3 bases, leaving 6 bases between them. This CDR3 contains 12 residues. From germline, CDR1 is LNHDA and CDR2 SQIVND (reference sequence). The CDR3 DNA reads TGTGCCAGTAGTAACGGGTACACTGAAGCTTTCTTT. Translated: CASSNGYTEAFF.